Each of the 19 T cell receptor beta chains below was sequenced from the same sample in a study of CD8 T cells in ankylosing spondylitis listed by TCRdb under 2017. The library was produced with 5' RACE. This sample was sequenced with an Illumina HiSeq 2500. TCRdb redid the processing of the public reads, applying fastp at Q25 and MiXCR, and retained in-frame beta chains. Duplicate CDR3 protein sequences are folded into a single record with the most common DNA and genes. This sample comprises approximately 340,000 distinct CDR3 sequences, roughly 14% of them detected only once. Of the sample, roughly 1.1% falls within the top ten clones. The sample consisted of blood, either unsorted or a sorted T cell fraction (not recorded which). These TCRs come from a male donor with ankylosing spondylitis or in good health (not recorded which).

This clonotype was counted a few times. The chain joins TRBV19 to TRBJ2-6; D assignment may be TRBD1 or TRBD2 (5 bases each). CDR3 size: 14 residues. Trimming left V 6 bases short and J 7 bases short, with 13 bases between. Germline CDR1 is LNHDA and CDR2 is SQIVND (reference sequence). The CDR3 nucleotides read TGTGCCAGTAGCCCGGGACCTAGAGCCAACGTCCTGACTTTC. Residues: CASSPGPRANVLTF.

This clonotype has at least ten counts. V and J are TRBV20-1 and TRBJ2-3; no clear D. V was pared by 6 bases and J by 3 bases, with 10 bases between. The CDR3 has 12 amino acids. Germline CDR1 and CDR2: DFQATT and SNEGSKA (reference sequence). CDR3 amino acids: CSALAVTDTQYF. The DNA of the CDR3 is TGCAGTGCACTTGCAGTAACAGATACGCAGTATTTT.

V usage is TRBV3-1 and J usage is TRBJ2-4, with unresolved D. Germline CDR1 LGHDT, CDR2 YNNKEL (reference sequence). The CDR3 spans 14 residues. Trimming cost V 4 bases and J 3 bases, with 10 bases left between them. CDR3 residues: CASSPTLGKNIQYF. The CDR3 DNA reads as TGTGCCAGCAGCCCGACCCTTGGCAAAAACATTCAGTACTTC.

V gene TRBV5-5 combines with J gene TRBJ2-1; possible D gene TRBD1, 5 bases. Germline CDR1 reads SGHKS; CDR2 reads YYEKEE (reference sequence). V dropped 4 bases and J dropped 6 bases, with 20 bases sitting between them. The CDR3 is made up of 16 amino acids. Here the CDR3 reads CASSHQVGQGPNEQFF. The CDR3 DNA reads TGTGCCAGCAGCCACCAGGTGGGGCAGGGCCCCAATGAGCAGTTCTTC.

This chain joins TRBV7-2 and TRBJ2-7; D uncertain. V was clipped by 0 bases and J by 6 bases, with 9 bases between them. CDR3 size: 13 residues. The V gene's germline CDR1 is SGHTA and CDR2 FQGNSA. The CDR3 DNA reads TGTGCCAGCAGCTTAGCCCCCCGCCTCGAGCAGTACTTC. Protein product: CASSLAPRLEQYF.

This sequence joins TRBV12-3 or TRBV12-4 and TRBJ2-2, with D unresolved. Deletions cut 5 bases from V and 8 bases from J, with 9 bases between. The CDR3 runs 12 residues. CDR3 in DNA: TGTGCCAGCAGTGGACGGTGGGGGGAGCTGTTTTTT. This gives the protein CASSGRWGELFF.

The V gene is TRBV6-1, the J gene TRBJ2-2; D might be TRBD1 (6 bases). This CDR3 has 15 amino acids. In germline, CDR1 is MNHNS, CDR2 SASEGT. Trimming stripped 11 bases from V and 0 bases from J, with 16 bases between. CDR3 sequence reads: CACQGRRSNTGELFF. CDR3 bases: TGTGCCTGTCAGGGGCGGCGGTCGAACACCGGGGAGCTGTTTTTT.

There are a few counts of this clonotype. The rearrangement joins TRBV7-2 to TRBJ2-2, with D possibly called TRBD1 or TRBD2 (6 bases each). The germline V gene encodes CDR1 SGHTA and CDR2 FQGNSA. This CDR3 is 16 amino acids long. Trimming shortened V by 3 bases and J by 7 bases, and 18 bases separated the two germline ends. As DNA, the CDR3 is TGTGCCAGCAGCTTGGTATGGGGGGCCGGAGACGGGGAGCTGTTTTTT. Encoded protein: CASSLVWGAGDGELFF.

About this clonotype: With a much larger clone just one base away, this may be a read error. V and J are TRBV3-1 and TRBJ2-2; no clear D gene. Deletions cut 2 bases from V and 6 bases from J, with 1 base between. In germline, CDR1 is LGHDT, CDR2 YNNKEL (reference sequence). This CDR3 is built from 11 residues. CDR3 nucleotide sequence: TGTGCCAGCAGCCAATCCGGGGAGCTGTTTTTT. It encodes CASSQSGELFF.

This clonotype was found a few times. The rearrangement uses TRBV6-5 and TRBJ2-7; TRBD1 aligns across 10 bases. The trim removed 2 bases at V and 2 bases at J, leaving 3 bases unmatched. Germline lookup yields CDR1 MNHEY and CDR2 SVGAGI. The CDR3 contains 15 residues. CDR3 loop: CASSYAGTGAYEQYF. The CDR3 nucleotides are TGTGCCAGCAGTTACGCCGGGACAGGGGCCTACGAGCAGTACTTC.

This clonotype was recorded a few times. This rearrangement joins TRBV2 to TRBJ2-1; 7 bases match TRBD2. The germline CDR1 and CDR2 sequences are SNHLY and FYNNEI. This CDR3 has 15 amino acids. Losses at the gene ends were 1 base for V and 10 bases for J; bases not matched to a gene: 10. CDR3 nucleotide sequence: TGTGCCAGCAGTGAAGGGTCTAGCGGTCAGGACGAGCAGTTCTTC. It is translated as CASSEGSSGQDEQFF.

This clonotype came up many times. The chain joins TRBV12-3 or TRBV12-4 to TRBJ1-1; 12 nucleotides agree with TRBD1. The V and J ends lost 5 bases and 4 bases, in that order; junction bases with no gene match: 8. The CDR3 runs 16 residues. CDR3 in amino acids: CASSPGTGGRGTEAFF. As DNA, the CDR3 is TGTGCCAGCAGTCCCGGGACAGGGGGCCGGGGCACTGAAGCTTTCTTT.

V is TRBV5-1 and J is TRBJ1-2, with 10 bases that match TRBD1. J gave up 7 bases and V 4 bases, and 7 bases lay outside the gene matches. The CDR3 extends over 14 amino acids. Germline V gene data show CDR1 as SGHRS and CDR2 as YFSETQ. In DNA, the CDR3 is TGCGCCAGCAGCCCGGACAGGGGGTCGGCTGGCTACACCTTC. This gives the protein CASSPDRGSAGYTF.

This clonotype was detected many times. V and J are TRBV20-1 and TRBJ1-1, with D perhaps TRBD1 (5 bases). Trimming left V 1 base short and J 5 bases short, with 8 bases between. The germline gives CDR1 DFQATT, CDR2 SNEGSKA (reference sequence). The CDR3 covers 12 residues. Here the CDR3 DNA reads TGCAGTGCTAGAGGGGGGGATACTGAAGCTTTCTTT. Protein sequence: CSARGGDTEAFF.

The table lists this clonotype with a few counts. This chain links TRBV10-3 with TRBJ2-3; 13 bases line up with TRBD2. The germline V gene has CDR1 ENHRY and CDR2 SYGVKD. This CDR3 comprises 15 residues. V was clipped by 6 bases and J by 2 bases; unmatched bases: 2. DNA for the CDR3: TGTGCCATCAGCGGACTAGCGGGGGACACAGATACGCAGTATTTT. This translates into CAISGLAGDTDTQYF.

This clonotype has ten or more counts. In DNA, the CDR3 is TGCAGCGTTGAAGGACGGCTGAACACTGAAGCTTTCTTT. This codes for CSVEGRLNTEAFF. V and J are TRBV29-1 and TRBJ1-1, with D hard to call. The CDR3 is 13 amino acids. Trimming took 1 base from V and 0 from J, leaving 6 bases between them. Per the germline V gene, CDR1 is SQVTM and CDR2 is ANQGSEA. Variable domain in full (rest from reference TRBV29-1 and TRBJ1-1): SAVISQKPSRDICQRGTSLTIQCQVDSQVTMMFWYRQQPGQSLTLIATANQGSEATYESGFVIDKFPISRPNLTFSTLTVSNMSPEDSSIYLCSVEGRLNTEAFFGQGTRLTVV.

This clonotype has just a few counts. The chain has TRBV5-1 and TRBJ1-6, with a tentative D call TRBD1 (5 bases). The CDR3 has 15 amino acids. The ends were cut back, 2 bases at V and 7 bases at J, with 13 bases in the middle. Germline CDR1 is SGHRS and CDR2 is YFSETQ. The CDR3 DNA reads TGCGCCAGCAGCTTTATTGACAGAGGAAATTCACCCCTCCACTTT. This gives the protein CASSFIDRGNSPLHF.

This clonotype was recorded a few times. The V call is TRBV18, the J call TRBJ2-7, with 7 bases identical to TRBD1. The germline V gene encodes CDR1 KGHSH and CDR2 LQKENI. With V trimmed by 6 bases and J by 4 bases, 15 bases remained unmatched. The CDR3 has 16 amino acids. The CDR3 loop reads CASSLTGTESRYEQYF. The CDR3 DNA reads as TGTGCCAGCTCCCTCACCGGGACAGAGAGTCGGTACGAGCAGTACTTC. Supplemented by reference TRBV18 and TRBJ2-7, the full variable domain reads NAGVMQNPRHLVRRRGQEARLRCSPMKGHSHVYWYRQLPEEGLKFMVYLQKENIIDESGMPKERFSAEFPKEGPSILRIQQVVRGDSAAYFCASSLTGTESRYEQYFGPGTRLTVT.

There are many counts of this clonotype. V gene TRBV12-3 or TRBV12-4 combines with J gene TRBJ1-3; no definite D call. Between the trimmed V and J ends, which lost 8 bases and 0 bases, there was a span of 8 bases. The CDR3 runs to 13 residues. The CDR3 region is CASARDSGNTIYF. In DNA form, the CDR3 reads TGTGCCAGCGCCCGGGACTCTGGAAACACCATATATTTT.